One sample yielded the 18 T cell receptor beta chains listed below, sequenced in a study of cytomegalovirus exposure and HLA in healthy donors. The table came from immunoSEQ multiplex PCR; TCRdb's copy has only in-frame clones and leaves some out. The sample shows 200,000 or so clones, roughly 84% of them seen only once. The specimen was PBMCs. The receptors derive from a man between 18 and 29 years old in good health and CMV-seropositive.

The chain is built from TRBV5-4 and TRBJ1-2, with 8 nucleotides matching TRBD1. Per germline, CDR1 SGHNT and CDR2 YYREEE (reference sequence). Trimming cost V 4 bases and J 7 bases; bases outside gene matches: 18. The CDR3 length is 17 residues. Here the CDR3 reads CASSQTRGTGPLVGYTF. CDR3 coding DNA: TGTGCCAGCAGCCAAACAAGGGGGACAGGCCCGTTGGTTGGCTACACCTTC.

The chain joins TRBV5-4 to TRBJ2-2, with 11 nucleotides matching TRBD2. Germline V gives CDR1 SGHNT, CDR2 YYREEE (reference sequence). The CDR3 loop spans 18 amino acids. V was clipped by 3 bases and J by 0 bases; unmatched bases: 7. The CDR3 nucleotides are TGTGCCAGCAGCTCACCCTTAGCGGGAGGGCCGAACACCGGGGAGCTGTTTTTT. Translation gives CASSSPLAGGPNTGELFF.

The V and J genes are TRBV7-9 and TRBJ2-7, with 12 positions matching TRBD2. Germline CDR1 SEHNR, CDR2 FQNEAQ (reference sequence). CDR3 length equals 15 residues. The V and J ends lost 5 bases and 3 bases, in that order; junction bases with no gene match: 5. CDR3 in amino acids: CASSHRLAGDYEQYF. CDR3 nucleotides: TGTGCCAGCAGCCACAGACTAGCGGGGGACTACGAGCAGTACTTC. Using reference TRBV7-9 and TRBJ2-7 for the parts outside the CDR3, the full variable domain is DTGVSQNPRHKITKRGQNVTFRCDPISEHNRLYWYRQTLGQGPEFLTYFQNEAQLEKSRLLSDRFSAERPKGSFSTLEIQRTEQGDSAMYLCASSHRLAGDYEQYFGPGTRLTVT.

This chain links TRBV9 with TRBJ2-3; D uncertain. V lost 4 bases, J lost 2 bases, and 5 bases lay in between. Germline V gene data show CDR1 as SGDLS and CDR2 as YYNGEE. The CDR3 loop spans 12 amino acids. In DNA form, the CDR3 reads TGTGCCAGCAGCTTATTCACAGATACGCAGTATTTT. It is translated as CASSLFTDTQYF.

The rearrangement uses TRBV7-2 and TRBJ2-7; no clear D. This CDR3 spans 12 amino acids. Per the germline V gene, CDR1 is SGHTA and CDR2 is FQGNSA. The ends were cut back, 2 bases at V and 1 base at J, with 3 bases in the middle. The CDR3 region has the DNA TGTGCCAGCAGCTTACCTTCCTACGAGCAGTACTTC. Its translation: CASSLPSYEQYF. The variable domain in full, completed from reference TRBV7-2 and TRBJ2-7, reads GAGVSQSPSNKVTEKGKDVELRCDPISGHTALYWYRQSLGQGLEFLIYFQGNSAPDKSGLPSDRFSAERTGGSVSTLTIQRTQQEDSAVYLCASSLPSYEQYFGPGTRLTVT.

J is TRBJ2-7 and V is TRBV19, with D possibly matching TRBD2 (6 bases). V lost 5 bases to trimming and J lost 6 bases, with 17 bases between them. Per the germline V gene, CDR1 is LNHDA and CDR2 is SQIVND (reference sequence). There are 14 residues in the CDR3. DNA of the CDR3: TGTGCCAGTAGTGCAGCCGGGGGATTAAGCGAGCAGTACTTC. This encodes CASSAAGGLSEQYF.

The CDR3 region is CASSATGGEFF. The CDR3 coding sequence is TGTGCCAGCAGTGCAACAGGGGGCGAGTTCTTC. This chain connects TRBV25-1 to TRBJ2-1; 9 nucleotides align to TRBD1. The CDR3 covers 11 residues. Germline V CDR1 and CDR2: MGHDK, SYGVNS. Losses at the gene ends were 4 bases for V and 14 bases for J; bases not matched to a gene: 3.

This clone was detected only once. The chain recombines TRBV29-1 with TRBJ1-2, with 8 bases that match TRBD1. This CDR3 contains 15 residues. Germline CDR1 reads SQVTM; CDR2 reads ANQGSEA. Trimming cost V 7 bases and J 7 bases; bases outside gene matches: 17. CDR3 sequence: CSATFTGGPTGGYTF. In DNA, the CDR3 is TGCAGCGCCACCTTTACAGGGGGTCCCACCGGTGGCTACACCTTC.

V usage is TRBV7-9 and J usage is TRBJ2-7; 7 bases match TRBD1. The CDR3 totals 16 residues. The junction had 13 bases not matched to a gene; V was cut back by 5 bases and J by 3 bases. Germline V gives CDR1 SEHNR, CDR2 FQNEAQ (reference sequence). The CDR3 nucleotides are TGTGCCAGCAGCAGCAAACCGGGACAGAATTTCTACGAGCAGTACTTC. Translated, it gives CASSSKPGQNFYEQYF.

The gene calls are TRBV4-2 and TRBJ1-4; 7 bases align to TRBD1. After removal of 1 base from V and 6 bases from J, the junction contained 5 bases not matched to a gene. Germline V gives CDR1 LGHNA, CDR2 YNFKEQ. The CDR3 loop spans 15 amino acids. The DNA for the CDR3 is TGTGCCAGCAGCCAAGTAGGTCAGGGGGATGAAAAACTGTTTTTT. It codes for CASSQVGQGDEKLFF.

The chain employs TRBV11-1 and TRBJ2-3; 8 bases match TRBD1. CDR3 length equals 15 residues. V dropped 2 bases and J dropped 1; count of bases not matched to a gene: 2. Per germline, CDR1 SGHAT and CDR2 FQDESV (reference sequence). The CDR3 loop is CASSLMGQGTDTQYF. CDR3 DNA: TGTGCCAGCAGCTTAATGGGACAGGGCACAGATACGCAGTATTTT.

The V and J genes are TRBV9 and TRBJ2-1, with TRBD2 identical over 8 bases. Germline V gives CDR1 SGDLS, CDR2 YYNGEE. CDR3 length equals 16 residues. The ends lost 0 bases at V and 5 bases at J; junction bases unmatched: 7. CDR3 bases: TGTGCCAGCAGCGTAGACCCTAGCGGGTGGGACAATGAGCAGTTCTTC. It specifies CASSVDPSGWDNEQFF.

The gene calls are TRBV19 and TRBJ2-1; 7 bases fit TRBD2. The CDR3 is made up of 13 amino acids. After removal of 5 bases from V and 6 bases from J, the junction contained 4 bases not matched to a gene. Germline-derived CDR1 and CDR2 are LNHDA and SQIVND (reference sequence). The CDR3 spells CASSPSGPNEQFF. The CDR3 nucleotides read TGTGCCAGTAGTCCTAGCGGCCCCAATGAGCAGTTCTTC.

V usage is TRBV28 and J usage is TRBJ2-7; the match to TRBD2 covers 10 bases. Trimming at V came to 4 bases and at J to 5 bases, leaving 5 bases not matched to a gene. The CDR3 totals 14 residues. Germline V gene sequence: CDR1 MDHEN, CDR2 SYDVKM. The CDR3 protein is CASSSRTSGDEQYF. CDR3 nucleotides: TGTGCCAGCAGTTCGAGGACTAGCGGTGACGAGCAGTACTTC.

CDR3 nucleotides: TGTGCCAGCAGGCAAAGCGGGAGTTGGTCCTACAATGAGCAGTTCTTC. It codes for CASRQSGSWSYNEQFF. This chain links TRBV25-1 with TRBJ2-1, with 8 bases identical to TRBD2. V was pared by 6 bases and J by 1 base, with 8 bases of the junction left unmatched. Germline V gives CDR1 MGHDK, CDR2 SYGVNS. CDR3 length: 16 amino acids. Looking up the rest from reference TRBV25-1 and TRBJ2-1 gives the full variable domain: EADIYQTPRYLVIGTGKKITLECSQTMGHDKMYWYQQDPGMELHLIHYSYGVNSTEKGDLSSESTVSRIRTEHFPLTLESARPSHTSQYLCASRQSGSWSYNEQFFGPGTRLTVL.

CDR3 in DNA: TGTGCCAGCAGCCGCAGGGACACCGGGGAGCTGTTTTTT. Residues: CASSRRDTGELFF. The chain couples TRBV11-2 to TRBJ2-2, with D perhaps TRBD1 (5 bases). V lost 5 bases to trimming and J lost 3 bases, with 7 bases between them. The germline V gene encodes CDR1 SGHAT and CDR2 FQNNGV. This CDR3 region has 13 residues. The full variable domain, its missing parts supplied by reference TRBV11-2 and TRBJ2-2, is EAGVAQSPRYKIIEKRQSVAFWCNPISGHATLYWYQQILGQGPKLLIQFQNNGVVDDSQLPKDRFSAERLKGVDSTLKIQPAKLEDSAVYLCASSRRDTGELFFGEGSRLTVL.

The chain carries TRBV13 and TRBJ2-1; D perhaps matches TRBD2 (5 bases). Trimming cost V 4 bases and J 9 bases, with 19 bases left between them. Germline-derived CDR1 and CDR2 are PRHDT and FYEKMQ (reference sequence). CDR3 size: 15 residues. In DNA form, the CDR3 reads TGTGCCAGCAGCTCTCGGGATTTCTCCTCGGCTGAGCAGTTCTTC. Protein product: CASSSRDFSSAEQFF.

The chain joins TRBV7-9 to TRBJ2-1, with 11 nucleotides matching TRBD2. V lost 7 bases and J lost 2; bases outside the gene matches: 1. Germline values: CDR1 SEHNR, CDR2 FQNEAQ (reference sequence). The length of the CDR3 is 14 residues. The CDR3 protein is CASTLAGAYNEQFF. The CDR3 nucleotides read TGTGCCAGCACACTAGCGGGAGCCTACAATGAGCAGTTCTTC. Supplemented by reference TRBV7-9 and TRBJ2-1, the full variable domain reads DTGVSQNPRHKITKRGQNVTFRCDPISEHNRLYWYRQTLGQGPEFLTYFQNEAQLEKSRLLSDRFSAERPKGSFSTLEIQRTEQGDSAMYLCASTLAGAYNEQFFGPGTRLTVL.